This T cell receptor beta chain was identified in a study of spatial heterogeneity in lung cancer. In the study overall: In cases with available follow-up PBMC samples, these were sequenced at a median of roughly two years after resection. Detection consistently captured more beta-chain sequences than alpha-chain sequences.

Carried by each TCR cDNA molecule was a unique molecular identifier. TCRdb recomputed calls from the 5' RACE reads with MiXCR, one row per CDR3 protein. The sample has around 110,000 distinct CDR3 sequences, 12% seen once; the top ten hold around a sixth. Study-wide points: Whereas they appeared in blood less at follow-up, ubiquitous expanded tumor TCRs appeared there more at resection.

Trimming cost V 9 bases and J 1 base, with 7 bases left between them. CDR1 and CDR2 from the germline V gene are LNHDA and SQIVND (reference sequence). There are 13 residues in the CDR3. Noted time point: blood at routine non-recurrence follow-up after resection. Whole RNA, isolated from tumor, nontumor lung or frozen PBMC, was sequenced without prior sorting. At least ten counts were recorded for this clonotype. Its antigen is still unknown. The material sequenced was PBMCs, taken at follow-up. The clonotype was recovered from a male donor with early-stage non-small cell lung cancer. The chain uses TRBV19 and TRBJ2-6; no firm D call. The DNA of the CDR3 is TGTGCCAGCTCCCAATCTGGGGCCAACGTCCTGACTTTC. Protein sequence: CASSQSGANVLTF.